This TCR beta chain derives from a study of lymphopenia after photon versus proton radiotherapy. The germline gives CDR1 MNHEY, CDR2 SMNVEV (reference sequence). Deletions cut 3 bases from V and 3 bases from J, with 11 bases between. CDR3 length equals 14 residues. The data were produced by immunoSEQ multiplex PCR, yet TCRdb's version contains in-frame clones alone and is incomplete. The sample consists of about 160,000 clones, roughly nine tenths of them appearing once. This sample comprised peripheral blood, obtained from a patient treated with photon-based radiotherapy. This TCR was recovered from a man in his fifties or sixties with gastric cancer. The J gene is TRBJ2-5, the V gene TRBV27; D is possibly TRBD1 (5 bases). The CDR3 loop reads CASSLGQRKETQYF. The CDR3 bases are TGTGCCAGCAGTTTGGGGCAGAGGAAAGAGACCCAGTACTTC.